These 5 T cell receptor beta chains were sequenced from one sample in a study of cytomegalovirus exposure and HLA in healthy donors. Primers for the PCR totalled 60 Vbeta and 13 Jbeta. Assay: immunoSEQ multiplex PCR; the TCRdb copy retains only in-frame clones and omits some. The data show 150,000 to 200,000 clones, 65% to 80% seen once. Sequencing input: PBMCs. Receptors originate from a man aged 18 to 29 in good health and CMV-seropositive.

The chain carries TRBV6-5 and TRBJ2-5; 8 bases match TRBD1. V shed 4 bases and J 5 bases; nucleotides not matched to a gene: 12. Germline lookup yields CDR1 MNHEY and CDR2 SVGAGI. CDR3 length: 16 residues. The CDR3 DNA follows: TGTGCCAGCAGTTTAAACCGGGACAGGTTCGGGGAGACCCAGTACTTC. Translated, it gives CASSLNRDRFGETQYF.

The chain has TRBV28 and TRBJ1-2; 7 bases are a match to TRBD1. J was trimmed by 4 bases and V by 10 bases; bases with no gene match: 9. CDR3 length equals 13 residues. The germline CDR1 and CDR2 sequences are MDHEN and SYDVKM. The CDR3 loop is CATGGTVLYGYTF. CDR3 coding DNA: TGTGCCACGGGAGGGACAGTGCTCTATGGCTACACCTTC.

The chain combines TRBV5-4 with TRBJ1-4; 10 bases map to TRBD1. From germline, CDR1 is SGHNT and CDR2 YYREEE (reference sequence). This CDR3 contains 16 residues. V shed 5 bases, J shed 0 bases, and the junction held 4 bases outside the gene matches. The CDR3 region is CASRQGTGATNEKLFF. CDR3 DNA: TGTGCCAGCAGGCAAGGGACAGGGGCAACTAATGAAAAACTGTTTTTT.

This chain uses TRBV29-1 with TRBJ2-1, with D unclear. Germline V lookup: CDR1 SQVTM, CDR2 ANQGSEA. The V end was cut by 6 bases, the J end by 0 bases, with 6 bases between. The CDR3 consists of 12 residues. The CDR3 coding sequence is TGCAGCGTATTTAACTCCTACAATGAGCAGTTCTTC. The encoded protein is CSVFNSYNEQFF.

V gene TRBV10-2 combines with J gene TRBJ2-1, with D unclear. V was trimmed by 5 bases and J by 2 bases, leaving 16 bases between them. The CDR3 has 16 residues. CDR1 is WSHSY, CDR2 SAAADI, per germline. CDR3 coding DNA: TGCGCCAGCAGTCCCGGATTAGGCGAGGCCTACAATGAGCAGTTCTTC. It translates to CASSPGLGEAYNEQFF.